The present TCR beta chain was sequenced within a study of blood T cell repertoires in COVID-19. Study in general: Acute-phase and convalescent COVID-19 samples originated in the United States, Italy and Spain.

Produced via immunoSEQ multiplex PCR; TCRdb's table is partial and in-frame only. The table has a few hundred thousand clones, just over 90% seen once. Participant ages covered about 18 to 100 years across approximately 25 US areas. Clinical history reported by participants formed the basis on which cohorts were assigned. Exposed volunteers were people who met a COVID-19 case within 2 weeks before study entry. CDR3 length equals 19 residues. Germline CDR1 reads LGHDT; CDR2 reads YNNKEL (reference sequence). V was clipped by 1 base and J by 6 bases; unmatched bases: 15. Sequencing used PBMCs or T cells enriched from blood (not recorded which). The chain couples TRBV3-1 (or the pseudogene TRBV3-2) to TRBJ2-2; 9 nucleotides agree with TRBD2. This receptor was taken from a woman aged 40 to 49 who had been exposed to COVID-19. The CDR3 DNA is TGTGCCAGCAGCCAAGTAAGCGGGAGGACCCTCCGGAGATCCGGGGAGCTGTTTTTT. Amino acid sequence: CASSQVSGRTLRRSGELFF.